The 7 T cell receptor beta chains below were found in one sample sequenced in a study of blood T cell repertoires in COVID-19. The assay was immunoSEQ multiplex PCR, and TCRdb's table has in-frame clones only and misses some. This sample has 310,000 or so clones, with roughly nine tenths found just once. The specimen was PBMCs or T cells enriched from blood (not recorded which). The receptors come from a young woman who had recovered from COVID-19.

This chain links TRBV12-3 or TRBV12-4 with TRBJ2-2, with no clear D. Between the trimmed V and J ends, which lost 5 bases and 7 bases, there was a span of 8 bases. The CDR3 has 12 residues. The CDR3 DNA follows: TGTGCCAGCAGTCCAACGCGCGGGGAGCTGTTTTTT. It codes for CASSPTRGELFF.

The chain carries TRBV15 and TRBJ2-7; 9 bases fit TRBD1. Germline V lookup: CDR1 LNHNV, CDR2 YYDKDF (reference sequence). This CDR3 has 15 amino acids. Losses at the gene ends were 2 bases for V and 3 bases for J; bases not matched to a gene: 5. The CDR3 sequence: CATSRRGQGLYEQYF. CDR3 in DNA: TGTGCCACCAGCAGACGGGGACAGGGTCTCTACGAGCAGTACTTC.

This chain links TRBV28 with TRBJ2-7, with 9 bases identical to TRBD2. In germline, CDR1 is MDHEN, CDR2 SYDVKM. This CDR3 is built from 14 residues. Unmatched junction bases numbered 10, after V lost 8 bases and J lost 5 bases. The CDR3 DNA follows: TGTGCCAGCGCCACTGCGGGGGGGCCTAACGAGCAGTACTTC. Amino acid sequence: CASATAGGPNEQYF.

This chain connects TRBV6-5 to TRBJ1-2, with D unclear. CDR1 and CDR2 (germline): MNHEY, SVGAGI. Trimming pared 8 bases from V and 3 bases from J, leaving 13 bases between. This CDR3 is built from 13 residues. CDR3 in amino acids: CASFPDGYYGYTF. DNA of the CDR3: TGTGCCAGCTTTCCCGACGGGTACTATGGCTACACCTTC.

This CDR3 is CASSQSHRDRGTGELFF. The DNA of the CDR3 is TGCGCCAGCAGTCAATCGCACCGGGACAGGGGCACCGGGGAGCTGTTTTTT. The V call is TRBV23-1, the J call TRBJ2-2; 10 bases match TRBD1. TRBV23-1 carries the ORF label, with uncertain function. The CDR3 totals 17 residues. With 0 bases clipped from V and 4 bases from J, the junction kept 5 bases outside the gene matches.

The rearrangement joins TRBV6-1 to TRBJ1-2; D remains ambiguous. Germline V lookup: CDR1 MNHNS, CDR2 SASEGT. The length of the CDR3 is 15 residues. Trimming took 3 bases from V and 5 from J, leaving 16 bases between them. The CDR3 sequence: CASSDGRTSRYGYTF. CDR3 bases: TGTGCCAGCAGTGACGGTCGCACGAGTCGGTATGGCTACACCTTC.

CDR3: CASSPTALSSSYNSPLHF. In nucleotides, the CDR3 is TGTGCCAGCAGCCCGACAGCCCTCAGCAGCTCCTATAATTCACCCCTCCACTTT. The genes are TRBV27 and TRBJ1-6; perhaps TRBD1 as D (5 bases). The ends were cut back, 6 bases at V and 0 bases at J, with 18 bases in the middle. Germline V gene sequence: CDR1 MNHEY, CDR2 SMNVEV (reference sequence). CDR3 size: 18 residues.